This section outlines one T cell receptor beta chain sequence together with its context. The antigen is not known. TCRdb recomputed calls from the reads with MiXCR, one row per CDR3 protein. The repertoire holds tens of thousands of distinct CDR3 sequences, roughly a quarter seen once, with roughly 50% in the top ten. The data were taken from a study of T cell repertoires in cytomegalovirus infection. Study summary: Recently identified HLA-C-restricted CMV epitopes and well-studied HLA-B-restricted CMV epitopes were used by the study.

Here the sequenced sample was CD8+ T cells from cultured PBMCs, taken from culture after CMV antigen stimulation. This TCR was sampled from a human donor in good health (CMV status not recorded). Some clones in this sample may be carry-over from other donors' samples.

CDR3 residues: CASSEAASWQETQYF. CDR3 nucleotides: TGTGCCAGCAGTGAAGCGGCCAGTTGGCAAGAGACCCAGTACTTC. The chain is built from TRBV6-1 and TRBJ2-5; no definite D call. The germline V gene encodes CDR1 MNHNS and CDR2 SASEGT. Trimming left V 0 bases short and J 2 bases short, with 10 bases between. The CDR3 has 15 amino acids.